This TCR beta chain was sequenced during a study of shared T cell receptors in the human thymus (dated by TCRdb to about 2021). Context from the whole study: The study examined how self-reactive, shared T-cell receptor alpha chains are generated in the human thymus.

The CDR3, from cysteine to phenylalanine, totals 15 residues. Only the CDR3 portion is preserved as DNA: 45 bases, with reading frame beginning at the first base. V was cut back by 2 bases and J by 9 bases, leaving a gap of 17 bases between them. CDR1 is given as ENHRY and CDR2 as SYGVKD, both from the germline V gene. There are a few counts of this clone. It has no known antigen specificity. There are no base qualities to consult, and no much larger clone falls within one base. Libraries came from the immunoSEQ multiplex PCR assay. Held by TCRdb, this immuneACCESS table contains in-frame sequences only and omits some clones. Under half of the omission traces to an unresolved V gene where checked; the cause of the rest is unknown. This sample has hundreds of thousands of clones in its table, and roughly 86% of those were observed once. Of the sample, roughly 0.0087% falls within the top ten clones.

This same sample was also part of a study on human thymus T cells. The second study reports: Donors were immunologically healthy infants undergoing open corrective cardiac surgery for congenital heart defects in Finland. Thymus tissue was obtained as surgical resects removed during corrective cardiac surgery. Biased V and J gene segment usage appeared to be present in both thymic and peripheral blood repertoires. The related research reported highly overlapping thymic TCR repertoires among unrelated individuals. TCR alpha and beta repertoires from about 8 infant thymus samples and a few related peripheral blood samples were characterized in the study. Donor ages ranging from 7 to 244 days were recorded, and a handful of male and a couple of female infants were included in the cohort. Thymocytes were released mechanically from tissue and stored at -70 °C as pellets of about 9.5-32 million cells. A QIAsymphony instrument was used to extract genomic DNA from the frozen cell pellets. The immunoSEQ multiplex PCR assay was used to amplify the TCRB and TCRAD loci from a standardized amount of quality-controlled genomic DNA. Amplicons spanned the V(D)J region at a length sufficient to cover the CDR3 and identify V and J genes. The commercial immunoSEQ service was used to sequence amplicons on an Illumina platform. Corrections for primer bias and sequencing errors followed previously described methods, while TCRAD and TCRB definitions were based on the IMGT database. immunoSEQ Analyzer 3.0 and VDJTools were used for repertoire analysis, which covered basic statistics, V/J segment usage, diversity estimates, rarefaction and pairwise overlap. Chao1, ChaoE, Efron-Thisted, Shannon and inverse Simpson indices were used to estimate diversity, which was also estimated on datasets down-sampled to the smallest sample. Repertoire overlap used strict matching of CDR3 nucleotide sequence, V gene and J gene, with Jaccard-based multidimensional scaling clustering. On average, thymus samples yielded around 810,000 unique TCRB clonotypes, whereas blood samples yielded some 92,000.

Sequenced: thymocytes. The source is a boy less than two years old with a congenital heart defect. Donor details come from another sample of the same person, matched by shared clones. The sequence is built from TRBV10-3 and TRBJ2-1, with a tentative D gene TRBD2 over 6 matching bases. The nucleotide sequence reads as follows: TGTGCCATCAGTGAGCCGGAAGGAGGGGATTTTGAGCAGTTCTTC. Translated, it gives CAISEPEGGDFEQFF.